This TCR beta chain emerged from a study of control samples from healthy donors and cancer patients. The CDR3 length is 14 residues. The ends lost 5 bases at V and 3 bases at J; junction bases unmatched: 2. Germline V lookup: CDR1 SGHNT, CDR2 YYREEE (reference sequence). The assay was immunoSEQ multiplex PCR, and TCRdb's table has in-frame clones only and misses some. This sample has some 64,000 clones, with around 87% found just once. The origin of this receptor is a woman between 50 and 59 years old with head and neck cancer. Sequenced: PBMCs. The V and J genes are TRBV5-4 and TRBJ2-1, with 10 nucleotides matching TRBD2. CDR3 sequence: CASRERGGYNEQFF. DNA for the CDR3: TGTGCCAGCAGGGAGCGGGGGGGCTACAATGAGCAGTTCTTC.